This entry is about one TCR beta chain. Antigen unknown. The sample comes from a study of post-analysis software for immune sequencing data. Study as a whole: Recorded disease courses covered relapsing-remitting, secondary progressive and progressive-relapsing multiple sclerosis. Some patients had no subtype annotation. Study results and limitations: With TRBV5-6, TRBV5-1 and TRBV20-1 included, about five TRBV segments were more frequent in patients than in controls.

Unique molecular identifiers were present in the TCR beta cDNA libraries. From the PCR reads, TCRdb called clonotypes with MiXCR, one entry per CDR3 protein. The sample shows 450,000 to 650,000 distinct CDR3 sequences, about 44% of them seen only once. CDR1 and CDR2 from the germline V gene are SGDLS and YYNGEE. There are 16 residues in the CDR3. V was shortened by 4 bases and J by 2 bases, with 16 bases between the two germline ends. Sequenced sample: blood. The V gene is TRBV9, the J gene TRBJ2-1; D tentatively reads TRBD1 or TRBD2 (5 bases each). This receptor was obtained from a girl aged 10-17 years with multiple sclerosis. The CDR3 coding sequence is TGTGCCAGCAGCCCATCGGGGCAGGGACCCTACAATGAGCAGTTCTTC. Translating it yields CASSPSGQGPYNEQFF.